These T cell receptor beta chains were read from a single sample in a study of cytomegalovirus exposure and HLA in healthy donors. TCRdb's copy holds only in-frame clones and misses some; the assay was immunoSEQ multiplex PCR. The sample shows about 210,000 clones, over 75% of them seen only once. The material sequenced was PBMCs. The receptors stem from a woman aged 50 to 60 in good health and CMV-seropositive. CDR3s leave out the opening cysteine and the closing phenylalanine or tryptophan. Fields, in order: CDR3 protein, V gene.

CDR3aa: ASSPRTRDRGKGTEAF; v_gene: TRBV18
CDR3aa: ASSRTGNYGYT; v_gene: TRBV6-5
CDR3aa: ASSDQRGTDTQY; v_gene: TRBV25-1
CDR3aa: ASSPQGTGNTIY; v_gene: TRBV7-2
CDR3aa: ASTLLRVTTRGYT; v_gene: TRBV7-2
CDR3aa: ASSLYVGAPSSGNTIY; v_gene: TRBV9
CDR3aa: ASRAGGGYGYT; v_gene: TRBV2
CDR3aa: ASSLLAGGVASTDTQY; v_gene: TRBV28
CDR3aa: ASRNLGATNEKLF; v_gene: TRBV6-1
CDR3aa: SSSLRGVDEQY; v_gene: TRBV7-9
CDR3aa: ASSRQASNEKLF; v_gene: TRBV27
CDR3aa: ASRPTASNGYT; v_gene: TRBV6-1
CDR3aa: ASSFDRVADTQY; v_gene: TRBV19
CDR3aa: SGMSGTGDGYT; v_gene: TRBV29-1
CDR3aa: ASSGDNNQPQH; v_gene: TRBV25-1
CDR3aa: ASSPQGPRVNTEAF; v_gene: TRBV5-1
CDR3aa: ASSMTRYGYT; v_gene: TRBV19
CDR3aa: ASSTRDRGVTNEKLF; v_gene: TRBV19
CDR3aa: ASSLALAGGYDPTDTQY; v_gene: TRBV7-9
CDR3aa: ASSLEGVGQETQY; v_gene: TRBV5-4
CDR3aa: ASTARGQGYSNQPQH; v_gene: TRBV19
CDR3aa: ASSEAIYRKGKLF; v_gene: TRBV2
CDR3aa: AAGRSDVGYGYT; v_gene: TRBV6-5
CDR3aa: ASKDWDNEKLF; v_gene: TRBV10-2
CDR3aa: ASSQELLTGGSSYNSPLH; v_gene: TRBV4-2
CDR3aa: ASNPGTGGSVPAAQY; v_gene: TRBV19
CDR3aa: ASNTGFTEAF; v_gene: TRBV2
CDR3aa: ASSRRPGQTEKLF; v_gene: TRBV4-3
CDR3aa: ASSLAGRKQETQY; v_gene: TRBV7-9
CDR3aa: ASSRGSTGEGYT; v_gene: TRBV18
CDR3aa: ASRLTGSSYEQY; v_gene: TRBV2
CDR3aa: ASSMARSSSEQY; v_gene: TRBV19
CDR3aa: ASSYLNEQF; v_gene: TRBV2
CDR3aa: ASSLSWTGGEKLF; v_gene: TRBV5-1
CDR3aa: AGPRDIPNRNIQY; v_gene: TRBV6-1
CDR3aa: ASSPIPRRGLKETQY; v_gene: TRBV2